Below are 8 T cell receptor beta chains sequenced from a single sample in a study of T cell repertoires in cytomegalovirus infection. No antigen has been identified for these receptors. From the reads, TCRdb called clonotypes with MiXCR, one entry per CDR3 protein. The sample includes about 700,000 distinct CDR3 sequences, 33% of them seen just once. Here the sequenced sample was cultured PBMCs, taken from culture after CMV antigen stimulation. The receptor source for this set is a human donor in good health (CMV status not recorded). Some clones in this sample may be carry-over from other donors' samples.

There are many counts of this clonotype. The chain is built from TRBV7-2 and TRBJ2-1; D remains ambiguous. V was cut by 5 bases and J by 4 bases, with 15 bases left in between. The length of the CDR3 is 15 residues. The germline CDR1 and CDR2 sequences are SGHTA and FQGNSA. In nucleotides, the CDR3 is TGTGCCAGCAGCGAAATCCGGCTAAATTACAATGAGCAGTTCTTC. This gives the protein CASSEIRLNYNEQFF.

The rearrangement links TRBV12-3 or TRBV12-4 to TRBJ2-6; 8 positions match TRBD2. This CDR3 contains 15 residues. Trimming cost V 5 bases and J 2 bases; bases outside gene matches: 2. The CDR3 protein is CASSQLAAGANVLTF. CDR3 sequence (DNA): TGTGCCAGCAGTCAACTAGCGGCTGGGGCCAACGTCCTGACTTTC.

The chain recombines TRBV7-2 with TRBJ1-2, with a possible D match to TRBD1 (5 bases). Trimming left V 2 bases short and J 10 bases short, with 8 bases between. The CDR3 runs to 11 residues. Germline CDR1 and CDR2: SGHTA and FQGNSA. The CDR3 DNA reads as TGTGCCAGCAGCTTACGGGGGGACTACACCTTC. This sequence encodes CASSLRGDYTF.

V is TRBV7-8 and J is TRBJ2-3; a weak D match, TRBD2 (5 bases). V dropped 5 bases and J dropped 7 bases, with 13 bases sitting between them. This CDR3 region has 13 residues. The germline CDR1 and CDR2 sequences are SGHVS and FQNEAQ. The CDR3 here is CASSGGSLYTQYF. DNA of the CDR3: TGTGCCAGCAGCGGTGGGAGTTTGTATACGCAGTATTTT. The full variable domain, in which reference TRBV7-8 and TRBJ2-3 provide the parts outside the CDR3, is GAGVSQSPRYKVAKRGQDVALRCDPISGHVSLFWYQQALGQGPEFLTYFQNEAQLDKSGLPSDRFFAERPEGSVSTLKIQRTQQEDSAVYLCASSGGSLYTQYFGPGTRLTVL.

Here the CDR3 DNA reads TGTGCCAGCAGTGAAGCTCTAGGCGGGGGGGCCCCGGAGACCCAGTACTTC. This codes for CASSEALGGGAPETQYF. The rearrangement uses TRBV2 and TRBJ2-5, with TRBD2 identical over 9 bases. After removal of 0 bases from V and 5 bases from J, the junction contained 10 bases not matched to a gene. CDR1 is SNHLY and CDR2 is FYNNEI in the germline V gene. This CDR3 comprises 17 residues.

This clonotype was picked up a small number of times. The gene calls are TRBV2 and TRBJ2-5; no clear D gene. Germline lookup yields CDR1 SNHLY and CDR2 FYNNEI. V shed 7 bases and J shed 0 bases, with 15 bases lying between them. The CDR3 sequence is 15 residues long. CDR3 sequence: CASIRAGKDQETQYF. CDR3 DNA sequence: TGTGCCAGCATACGTGCAGGAAAGGACCAAGAGACCCAGTACTTC.

This chain links TRBV11-2 with TRBJ1-1; D not resolved. Trimming left V 8 bases short and J 1 base short, with 11 bases between. This CDR3 region has 13 residues. Germline V CDR1 and CDR2: SGHAT, FQNNGV. The CDR3 region has the DNA TGTGCCAGCGTACAGACCCCGAACACTGAAGCTTTCTTT. It encodes CASVQTPNTEAFF.

The chain has TRBV11-2 and TRBJ2-1; 8 bases are a match to TRBD2. Trimming removed 1 base from V and 3 bases from J; junction bases left unmatched: 2. CDR1 and CDR2 (germline): SGHAT, FQNNGV. There are 15 residues in the CDR3. The DNA of the CDR3 is TGTGCCAGCAGCTTAGTGCGGGGGGTCTACAATGAGCAGTTCTTC. It specifies CASSLVRGVYNEQFF.